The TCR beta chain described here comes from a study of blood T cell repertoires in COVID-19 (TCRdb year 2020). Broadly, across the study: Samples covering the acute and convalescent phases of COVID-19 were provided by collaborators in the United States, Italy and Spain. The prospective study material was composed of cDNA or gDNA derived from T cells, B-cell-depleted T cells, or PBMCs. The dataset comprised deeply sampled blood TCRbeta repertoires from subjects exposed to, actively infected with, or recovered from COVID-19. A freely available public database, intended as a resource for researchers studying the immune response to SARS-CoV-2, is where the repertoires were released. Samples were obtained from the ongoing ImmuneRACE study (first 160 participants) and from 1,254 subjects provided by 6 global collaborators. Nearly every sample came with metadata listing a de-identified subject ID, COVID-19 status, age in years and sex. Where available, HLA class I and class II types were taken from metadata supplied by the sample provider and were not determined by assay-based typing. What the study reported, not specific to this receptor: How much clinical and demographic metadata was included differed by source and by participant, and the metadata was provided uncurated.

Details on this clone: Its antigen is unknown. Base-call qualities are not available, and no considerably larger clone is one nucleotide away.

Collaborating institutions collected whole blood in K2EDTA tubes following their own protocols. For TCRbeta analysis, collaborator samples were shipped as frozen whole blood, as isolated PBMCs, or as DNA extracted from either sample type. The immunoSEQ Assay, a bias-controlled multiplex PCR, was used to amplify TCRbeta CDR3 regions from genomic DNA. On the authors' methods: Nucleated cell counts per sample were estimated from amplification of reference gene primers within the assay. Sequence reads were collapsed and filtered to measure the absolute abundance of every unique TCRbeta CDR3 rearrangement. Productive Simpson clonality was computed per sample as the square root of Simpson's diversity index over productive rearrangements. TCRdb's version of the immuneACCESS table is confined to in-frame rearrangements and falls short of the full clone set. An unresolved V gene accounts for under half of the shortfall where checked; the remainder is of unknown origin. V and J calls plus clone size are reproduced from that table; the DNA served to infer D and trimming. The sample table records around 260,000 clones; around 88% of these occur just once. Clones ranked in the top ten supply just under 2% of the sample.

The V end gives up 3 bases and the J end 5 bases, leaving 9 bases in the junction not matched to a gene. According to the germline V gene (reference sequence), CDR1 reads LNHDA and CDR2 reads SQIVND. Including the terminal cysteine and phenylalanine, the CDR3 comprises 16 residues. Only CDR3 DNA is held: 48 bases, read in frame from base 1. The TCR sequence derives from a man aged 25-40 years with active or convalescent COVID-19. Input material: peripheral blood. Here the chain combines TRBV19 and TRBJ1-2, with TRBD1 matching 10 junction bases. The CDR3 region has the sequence CASSIEAGTGVYGYTF. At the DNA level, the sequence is TGTGCCAGTAGTATTGAAGCCGGGACAGGGGTTTATGGCTACACCTTC.